This T cell receptor (beta chain) emerged from a study of blood T cell repertoires in COVID-19. Methods used by the authors: Researchers report that nucleated cell counts were estimated from reference gene primer amplification. Repertoires were generated with immunoSEQ multiplex PCR, while TCRdb's copy carries only in-frame clones and drops some. The DNA gave D and trimming, while V, J and clone size come from that table. Found here are about 180,000 clones, about 90% of them singletons; the top ten hold 2% to 3%. The J segment lost 4 bases and the V segment lost 6 bases, leaving 8 bases of the junction unmatched. Germline lookup yields CDR1 KGHSH and CDR2 LQKENI. The CDR3 contains 14 residues.

The specimen was peripheral blood. The genes are TRBV18 and TRBJ1-2; 7 nucleotides match TRBD1. The source of this sequence is a man aged 40-49 years with active or convalescent COVID-19. The CDR3 region is CASSQDRAGYGYTF. The CDR3 DNA reads as TGTGCCAGCTCCCAAGACAGGGCTGGCTATGGCTACACCTTC. The full variable domain, rest sourced from reference TRBV18 and TRBJ1-2, is NAGVMQNPRHLVRRRGQEARLRCSPMKGHSHVYWYRQLPEEGLKFMVYLQKENIIDESGMPKERFSAEFPKEGPSILRIQQVVRGDSAAYFCASSQDRAGYGYTFGSGTRLTVV.